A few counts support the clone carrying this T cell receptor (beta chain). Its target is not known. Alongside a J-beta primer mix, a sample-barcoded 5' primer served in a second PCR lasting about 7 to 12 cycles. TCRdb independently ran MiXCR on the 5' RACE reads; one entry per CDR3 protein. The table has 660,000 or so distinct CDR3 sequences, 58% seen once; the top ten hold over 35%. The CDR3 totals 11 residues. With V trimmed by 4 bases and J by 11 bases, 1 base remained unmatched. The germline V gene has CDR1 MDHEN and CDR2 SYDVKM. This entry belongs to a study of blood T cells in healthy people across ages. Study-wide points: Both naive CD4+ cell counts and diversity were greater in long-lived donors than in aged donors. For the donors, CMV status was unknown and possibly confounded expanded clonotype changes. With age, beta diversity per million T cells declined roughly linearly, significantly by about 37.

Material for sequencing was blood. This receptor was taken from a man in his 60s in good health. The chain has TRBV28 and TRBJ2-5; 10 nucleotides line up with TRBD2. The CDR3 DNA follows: TGTGCCAGCAGTTCTAGCGGGGGACAGTACTTC. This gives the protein CASSSSGGQYF.